A single T cell receptor beta chain is shown here with its context. In germline, CDR1 is WNHNN, CDR2 SYGVQD (reference sequence). The V and J ends lost 3 bases and 0 bases respectively, with 12 bases between them. The CDR3 has 16 amino acids. The data derive from a study of cytomegalovirus exposure and HLA in healthy donors. Vbeta (60) and Jbeta (13) primers were used in the PCR. In the original processing: Tens of millions of unique TCR beta chains, roughly 11 million of them shared, were counted by a later analysis. Libraries were prepared by immunoSEQ multiplex PCR; TCRdb keeps only in-frame clonotypes and omits some of them. That table supplies the V and J calls and clone size; D and trimming were determined from the DNA. The sample carries roughly 170,000 clones, about 80% recorded once.

The chain is built from TRBV10-1 and TRBJ1-3; D call uncertain. The sequenced sample was PBMCs. This receptor was obtained from a man younger than 45 in good health and CMV-seropositive. The CDR3 sequence: CASSEDRGVSGNTIYF. The DNA of the CDR3 is TGCGCCAGCAGTGAAGATCGAGGTGTCTCTGGAAACACCATATATTTT.